This T cell receptor (beta chain) was found in a study of T cell changes during pregnancy in multiple sclerosis. Germline V lookup: CDR1 SNHLY, CDR2 FYNNEI. V was clipped by 6 bases and J by 0 bases, with 10 bases between them. This CDR3 is 14 amino acids long. Using immunoSEQ multiplex PCR, the repertoire was profiled, and TCRdb retains in-frame clones only, with some absent. Of approximately 89,000 clones in the sample, approximately 93% were seen once. The TCR sequence derives from a female donor in good health, enrolled as a control in a pregnancy study. Sequenced here: peripheral blood, sampled after pregnancy. This chain joins TRBV2 and TRBJ2-3, with a possible D match to TRBD1 (6 bases). DNA of the CDR3: TGTGCCAGCAGAACAGGGATCAGCACAGATACGCAGTATTTT. Protein product: CASRTGISTDTQYF.